This is a list of T cell receptor beta chains from one sample in a study of CD8+CD57+ T cells in acquired aplastic anemia. A single record per CDR3 protein comes from TCRdb applying MiXCR to the reads. The sample includes roughly 300,000 distinct CDR3 sequences, around 60% of them seen just once. Sample: sorted CD4+, CD8+, or CD8+CD57+ T cells (not recorded which) from PBMCs. These receptors were obtained from a human donor with severe aplastic anemia or a healthy control (not recorded which). The CDR3 runs from the conserved cysteine through the conserved F or W. D genes are given only for firm matches. Only part of the rows carry a size: once, few, many, or a class if the clone is expanded.

J gene | clone size | V gene | D gene | CDR3 protein | CDR3 DNA
TRBJ2-2 | few | TRBV10-3 | NA | CAISAAADTGELFF | TGTGCCATCAGTGCAGCAGCGGACACCGGGGAGCTGTTTTTT
TRBJ2-3 | many | TRBV4-2 | TRBD2 | CASSLLSGTYTDTQYF | TGTGCCAGCAGCTTACTTAGCGGGACCTACACAGATACGCAGTATTTT
TRBJ1-1 | many | TRBV6-1 | TRBD1 | CASSESTGRHTEAFF | TGTGCCAGCAGTGAATCGACAGGGAGGCACACTGAAGCTTTCTTT
TRBJ1-6 | once | TRBV10-3 | NA | CTISETETVNSPLHF | TGTACCATCAGTGAAACCGAGACGGTAAATTCACCCCTCCACTTT
TRBJ2-1 | few | TRBV7-3 | NA | CASSLTATYNEQFF | TGTGCCAGCAGCTTAACGGCGACTTACAATGAGCAGTTCTTC
TRBJ2-7 | many | TRBV6-1 | TRBD1 | CASSFGQGPYEQYF | TGTGCCAGCAGTTTTGGACAGGGTCCCTACGAGCAGTACTTC
TRBJ1-1 | NA | TRBV10-3 | NA | CAISEQSIEAFF | TGTGCCATCAGTGAGCAGAGTATTGAAGCTTTCTTT
TRBJ2-7 | NA | TRBV12-3/TRBV12-4 | TRBD1 | CASSQSGTGPYEQYF | TGTGCCAGCAGCCAGTCGGGGACAGGGCCCTACGAGCAGTACTTC
TRBJ2-3 | NA | TRBV20-1 | NA | CSASTGGSTDTQYF | TGCAGTGCTAGTACGGGCGGTAGCACAGATACGCAGTATTTT
TRBJ2-2 | NA | TRBV20-1 | TRBD2 | CSAMTSGRDEAGELFF | TGCAGTGCCATGACTAGCGGGAGGGACGAGGCCGGGGAGCTGTTTTTT
TRBJ2-5 | NA | TRBV29-1 | TRBD1 | CSVAEGQGETQYF | TGCAGCGTCGCGGAGGGACAGGGAGAGACCCAGTACTTC
TRBJ2-3 | many | TRBV6-5 | TRBD2 | CASSPGTSGGATDTQYF | TGTGCCAGCAGCCCTGGGACTAGCGGGGGGGCAACAGATACGCAGTATTTT
TRBJ2-1 | NA | TRBV14 | TRBD2 | CASSQVGTWGGRKFF | TGTGCCAGCAGCCAAGTAGGGACTTGGGGGGGAAGGAAGTTCTTC
TRBJ2-7 | NA | TRBV10-3 | NA | CAISVGTLLPYEQYF | TGTGCCATCAGCGTTGGGACTCTTTTACCTTACGAGCAGTACTTC
TRBJ1-1 | NA | TRBV9 | NA | CASSMKRGRNTEAFF | TGTGCCAGCAGCATGAAGAGAGGACGGAACACTGAAGCTTTCTTT
TRBJ2-7 | many | TRBV30 | TRBD1 | CAWSQGQVISYEQYF | TGTGCCTGGAGTCAGGGACAGGTGATCTCCTACGAGCAGTACTTC
TRBJ2-7 | NA | TRBV15 | NA | CATSSGTPGSYEQYF | TGTGCCACCAGCTCCGGGACTCCTGGCTCCTACGAGCAGTACTTC
TRBJ2-1 | once | TRBV19 | TRBD2 | CASSLIAGGLYNEQFF | TGTGCCAGTAGTCTCATAGCGGGAGGTCTCTACAATGAGCAGTTCTTC
TRBJ1-1 | NA | TRBV12-3/TRBV12-4 | NA | CASSLEWGRAFF | TGTGCCAGCAGTTTAGAGTGGGGGAGGGCTTTCTTT
TRBJ1-2 | few | TRBV7-3 | NA | CASSLESQTGYTF | TGTGCCAGCAGCTTAGAATCCCAGACTGGCTACACCTTC
TRBJ1-2 | NA | TRBV10-3 | NA | CAIGGLVYGYTF | TGTGCCATCGGGGGACTGGTTTATGGCTACACCTTC
TRBJ1-3 | NA | TRBV10-3 | NA | CAITMDSSGNTIYF | TGTGCCATCACCATGGACAGCTCTGGAAACACCATATATTTT
TRBJ1-6 | NA | TRBV9 | TRBD1 | CASSVGDRGDSPLHF | TGTGCCAGCAGCGTTGGGGACAGGGGGGACTCACCCCTCCACTTT
TRBJ1-1 | few | TRBV15 | NA | CATSRFQGQGTEAFF | TGTGCCACCAGCAGATTCCAGGGCCAGGGAACTGAAGCTTTCTTT
TRBJ2-1 | NA | TRBV15 | TRBD2 | CATSTSGLADRFGTSF | TGTGCCACCAGCACGTCGGGACTAGCAGACAGATTCGGCACCTCCTTC
TRBJ2-2 | NA | TRBV7-9 | NA | CASSLSVSTGELFF | TGTGCCAGCAGCTTATCAGTTAGCACCGGGGAGCTGTTTTTT
TRBJ1-6 | many | TRBV9 | NA | CASSLTGFSPLHF | TGTGCCAGCAGCCTAACAGGGTTCTCACCCCTCCACTTT
TRBJ1-3 | NA | TRBV2 | NA | CASSETYRNSGNTIYF | TGTGCCAGCAGTGAGACTTATCGCAACTCTGGAAACACCATATATTTT
TRBJ2-4 | NA | TRBV10-3 | NA | CAISESQGLGNIQYF | TGTGCCATCAGTGAGTCTCAGGGGCTTGGAAACATTCAGTACTTC
TRBJ1-1 | NA | TRBV7-9 | NA | CASNFSPSENTEAFF | TGTGCCAGCAACTTCTCCCCGTCTGAGAACACTGAAGCTTTCTTT
TRBJ2-3 | NA | TRBV7-9 | NA | CASSLEDSNTDTQYF | TGTGCCAGCAGCTTAGAAGACAGCAACACAGATACGCAGTATTTT
TRBJ1-1 | NA | TRBV15 | NA | CATSRPRTEAFF | TGTGCCACCAGCAGACCCCGGACTGAAGCTTTCTTT
TRBJ1-2 | many | TRBV4-1 | TRBD1 | CASSQEGQLDNYGYTF | TGCGCCAGCAGCCAAGAGGGACAGCTCGATAACTATGGCTACACCTTC
TRBJ2-3 | NA | TRBV20-1 | NA | CSARVKGFGADTQYF | TGCAGTGCTAGGGTCAAGGGTTTCGGCGCAGATACGCAGTATTTT
TRBJ1-6 | few | TRBV9 | NA | CASSLNRGTSPLHF | TGTGCCAGCAGCTTGAACCGGGGGACTTCACCCCTCCACTTT
TRBJ2-7 | NA | TRBV7-2 | NA | CASSSNPGGEQYF | TGTGCCAGCAGCTCCAACCCAGGTGGCGAGCAGTACTTC
TRBJ2-5 | NA | TRBV18 | TRBD2 | CASSRTGTSWETQYF | TGTGCCAGCTCACGCACCGGGACTAGTTGGGAGACCCAGTACTTC
TRBJ1-1 | NA | TRBV7-2 | NA | CASSFFEGAEAFF | TGTGCCAGCAGCTTTTTTGAGGGCGCTGAAGCTTTCTTT
TRBJ1-1 | once | TRBV10-3 | NA | CATTQDKNTGAFF | TGTGCCACCACGCAGGACAAGAACACTGGAGCTTTCTTT
TRBJ2-5 | few | TRBV7-9 | TRBD2 | CASSLLAGGPKTQYF | TGTGCCAGCAGCTTACTAGCGGGAGGGCCTAAGACCCAGTACTTC
TRBJ2-2 | NA | TRBV9 | NA | CASRTGVAGELFF | TGTGCCAGCAGGACAGGTGTCGCCGGGGAGCTGTTTTTT
TRBJ2-7 | NA | TRBV2 | TRBD1 | CASSYSGTGYEQYF | TGTGCCAGCAGCTACTCCGGGACAGGGTACGAGCAGTACTTC
TRBJ1-1 | NA | TRBV7-9 | NA | CASSLRNGMNTEAFF | TGTGCCAGCAGCTTGAGAAATGGCATGAACACTGAAGCTTTCTTT
TRBJ2-1 | NA | TRBV7-9 | TRBD2 | CASSLPSGTYNEQFF | TGTGCCAGCAGCTTACCTAGCGGGACCTACAATGAGCAGTTCTTC
TRBJ2-5 | many | TRBV19 | TRBD2 | CASSTRLAGVQETQYF | TGTGCCAGTAGTACCCGACTAGCGGGGGTCCAAGAGACCCAGTACTTC
TRBJ1-3 | few | TRBV5-8 | NA | CASSGDGNTIYF | TGTGCCAGCAGCGGGGACGGAAACACCATATATTTT
TRBJ2-7 | NA | TRBV9 | NA | CASSVGGAVYEQYF | TGTGCCAGCAGCGTCGGAGGGGCCGTCTACGAGCAGTACTTC
TRBJ2-1 | many | TRBV7-3 | NA | CASSLAEEQFF | TGTGCCAGCAGCTTAGCGGAAGAGCAGTTCTTC
TRBJ2-1 | NA | TRBV5-1 | TRBD2 | CASSLIAGYNEQFF | TGCGCCAGCAGCTTGATAGCGGGGTACAATGAGCAGTTCTTC
TRBJ1-2 | many | TRBV5-8 | NA | CASSRATGLDYGYTF | TGTGCCAGCAGCCGTGCAACAGGGCTGGACTATGGCTACACCTTC
TRBJ1-2 | NA | TRBV19 | TRBD1 | CASRRTGPYGYTF | TGTGCCAGTAGGAGGACAGGGCCCTATGGCTACACCTTC
TRBJ2-5 | NA | TRBV7-8 | NA | CASSEQGPRETQYF | TGTGCCAGCAGCGAACAGGGTCCGAGAGAGACCCAGTACTTC
TRBJ1-5 | NA | TRBV25-1 | NA | CASSGLGVSNQPQHF | TGTGCCAGCAGTGGTCTGGGGGTGAGCAATCAGCCCCAGCATTTT
TRBJ1-4 | many | TRBV7-2 | TRBD1 | CASSSEFRGTNEKLFF | TGTGCCAGCAGCTCTGAGTTCAGGGGGACTAATGAAAAACTGTTTTTT
TRBJ2-7 | many | TRBV2 | NA | CASSGTPDRPYEQYF | TGTGCCAGCAGTGGGACACCCGATAGACCCTACGAGCAGTACTTC
TRBJ1-4 | NA | TRBV7-2 | TRBD1 | CASSRQGREKLFF | TGTGCCAGCAGCCGACAGGGTAGGGAAAAACTGTTTTTT
TRBJ2-7 | many | TRBV6-5 | NA | CASSSGSGIYYEQYF | TGTGCCAGCAGTTCGGGCTCTGGGATTTACTACGAGCAGTACTTC
TRBJ2-7 | NA | TRBV19 | TRBD2 | CASSSPGGTYEQYF | TGTGCCAGTAGTAGCCCGGGGGGGACCTACGAGCAGTACTTC